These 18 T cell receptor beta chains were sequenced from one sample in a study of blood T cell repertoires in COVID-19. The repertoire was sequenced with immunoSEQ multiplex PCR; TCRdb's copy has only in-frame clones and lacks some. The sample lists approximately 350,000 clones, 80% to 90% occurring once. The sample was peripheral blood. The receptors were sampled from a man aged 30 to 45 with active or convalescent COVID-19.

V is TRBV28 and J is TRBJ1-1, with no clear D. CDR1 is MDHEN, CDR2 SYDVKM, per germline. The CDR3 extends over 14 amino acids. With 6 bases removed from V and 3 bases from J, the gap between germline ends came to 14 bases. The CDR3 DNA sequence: TGTGCCAGCAGCCCACCGGGTGGCGACACTGAAGCTTTCTTT. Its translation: CASSPPGGDTEAFF.

The CDR3, as DNA: TGCGCCAGCAGCCAAGCCCGGGGGGTCTACAATGAGCAGTTCTTC. It codes for CASSQARGVYNEQFF. V and J are TRBV4-1 and TRBJ2-1; 7 nucleotides align to TRBD2. Per germline, CDR1 MGHRA and CDR2 YSYEKL. The CDR3 runs to 15 residues. With V trimmed by 1 base and J by 3 bases, 3 bases remained unmatched.

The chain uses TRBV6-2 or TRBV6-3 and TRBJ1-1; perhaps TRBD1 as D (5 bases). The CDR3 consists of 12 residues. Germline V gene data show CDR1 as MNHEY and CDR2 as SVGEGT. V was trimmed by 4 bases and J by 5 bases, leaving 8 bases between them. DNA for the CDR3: TGTGCCAGCAGTTGGACAAATACTGAAGCTTTCTTT. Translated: CASSWTNTEAFF.

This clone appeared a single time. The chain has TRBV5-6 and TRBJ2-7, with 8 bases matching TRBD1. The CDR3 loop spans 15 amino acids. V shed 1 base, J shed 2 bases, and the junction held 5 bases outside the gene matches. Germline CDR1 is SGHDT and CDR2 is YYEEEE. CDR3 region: CASSLIVDRAYEQYF. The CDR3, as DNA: TGTGCCAGCAGCTTGATAGTGGACAGGGCCTACGAGCAGTACTTC.

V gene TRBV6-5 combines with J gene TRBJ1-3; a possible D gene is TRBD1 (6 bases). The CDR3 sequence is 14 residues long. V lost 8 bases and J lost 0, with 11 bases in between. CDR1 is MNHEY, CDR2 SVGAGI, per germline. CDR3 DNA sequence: TGTGCCAGCTGGAAGACAGGCTCTGGAAACACCATATATTTT. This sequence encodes CASWKTGSGNTIYF.

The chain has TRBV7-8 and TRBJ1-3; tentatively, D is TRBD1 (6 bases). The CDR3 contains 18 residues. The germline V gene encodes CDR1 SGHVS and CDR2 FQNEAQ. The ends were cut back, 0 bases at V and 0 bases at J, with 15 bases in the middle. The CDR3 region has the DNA TGTGCCAGCAGCTTAGCCCTTGACAGGCTGCACTCTGGAAACACCATATATTTT. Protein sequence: CASSLALDRLHSGNTIYF.

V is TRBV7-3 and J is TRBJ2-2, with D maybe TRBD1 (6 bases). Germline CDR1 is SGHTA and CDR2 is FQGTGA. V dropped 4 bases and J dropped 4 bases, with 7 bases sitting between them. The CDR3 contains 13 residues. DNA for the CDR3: TGTGCCAGCAGCTCAGGGGCCACCGGGGAGCTGTTTTTT. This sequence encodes CASSSGATGELFF.

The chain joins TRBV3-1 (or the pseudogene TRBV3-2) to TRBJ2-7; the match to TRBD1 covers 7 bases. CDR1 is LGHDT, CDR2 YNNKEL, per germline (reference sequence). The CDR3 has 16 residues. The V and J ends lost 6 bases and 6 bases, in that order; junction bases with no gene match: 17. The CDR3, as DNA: TGTGCCAGCAGTCGTCCAGGGGGTAGAGGAGGCCCCGAGCAGTACTTC. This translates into CASSRPGGRGGPEQYF.

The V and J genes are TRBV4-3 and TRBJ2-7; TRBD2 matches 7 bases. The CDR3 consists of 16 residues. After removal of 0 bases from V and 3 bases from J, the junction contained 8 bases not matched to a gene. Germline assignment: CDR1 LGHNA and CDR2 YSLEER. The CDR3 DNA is TGCGCCAGCAGCCAAGATCCAGCGGGGCCCCGCTACGAGCAGTACTTC. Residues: CASSQDPAGPRYEQYF.

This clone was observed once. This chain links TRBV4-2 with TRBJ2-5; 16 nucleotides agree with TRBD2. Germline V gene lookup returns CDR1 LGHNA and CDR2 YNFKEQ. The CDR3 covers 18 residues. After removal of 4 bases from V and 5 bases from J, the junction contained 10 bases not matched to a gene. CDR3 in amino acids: CASSLVGLAGGGTETQYF. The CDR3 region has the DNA TGTGCCAGCAGCCTCGTGGGACTAGCGGGAGGGGGGACGGAGACCCAGTACTTC.

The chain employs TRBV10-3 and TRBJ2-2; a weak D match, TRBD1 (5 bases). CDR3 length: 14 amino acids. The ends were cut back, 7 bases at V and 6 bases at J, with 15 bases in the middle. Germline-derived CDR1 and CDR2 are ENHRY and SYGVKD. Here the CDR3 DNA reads TGTGCCATCACAGGGCAGGGAAACGCCGGGGAGCTGTTTTTT. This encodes CAITGQGNAGELFF.

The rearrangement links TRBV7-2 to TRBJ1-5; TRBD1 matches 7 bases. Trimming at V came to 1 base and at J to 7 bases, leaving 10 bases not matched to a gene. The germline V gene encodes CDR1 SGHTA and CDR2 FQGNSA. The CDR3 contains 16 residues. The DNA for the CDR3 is TGTGCCAGCAGCTTAGAGGGAAAGGGGGCCGGGCAGCCCCAGCATTTT. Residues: CASSLEGKGAGQPQHF. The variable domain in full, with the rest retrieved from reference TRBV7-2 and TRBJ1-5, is GAGVSQSPSNKVTEKGKDVELRCDPISGHTALYWYRQSLGQGLEFLIYFQGNSAPDKSGLPSDRFSAERTGGSVSTLTIQRTQQEDSAVYLCASSLEGKGAGQPQHFGDGTRLSIL.

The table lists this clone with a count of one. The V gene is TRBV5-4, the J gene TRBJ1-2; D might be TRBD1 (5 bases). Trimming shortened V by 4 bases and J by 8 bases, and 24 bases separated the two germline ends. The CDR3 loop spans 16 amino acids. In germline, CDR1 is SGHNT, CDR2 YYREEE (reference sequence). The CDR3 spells CASSLNGVGGRVGYTF. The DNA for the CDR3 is TGTGCCAGCAGCCTAAATGGGGTGGGGGGACGCGTCGGCTACACCTTC.

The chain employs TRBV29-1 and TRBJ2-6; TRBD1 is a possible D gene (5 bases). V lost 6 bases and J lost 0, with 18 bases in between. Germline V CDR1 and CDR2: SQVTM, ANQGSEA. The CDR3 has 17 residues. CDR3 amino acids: CSVSRAGLNSGANVLTF. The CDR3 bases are TGCAGCGTCTCAAGGGCAGGGCTAAACTCTGGGGCCAACGTCCTGACTTTC.

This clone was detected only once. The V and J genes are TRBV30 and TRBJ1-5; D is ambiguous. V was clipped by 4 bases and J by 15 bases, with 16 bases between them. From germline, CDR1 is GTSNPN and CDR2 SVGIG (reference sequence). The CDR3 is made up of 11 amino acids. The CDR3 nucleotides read TGTGCCTGGAAAAGGGAAAAGGAGGCGCATTTT. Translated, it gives CAWKREKEAHF. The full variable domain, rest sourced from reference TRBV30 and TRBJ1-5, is SQTIHQWPATLVQPVGSPLSLECTVEGTSNPNLYWYRQAAGRGLQLLFYSVGIGQISSEVPQNLSASRPQDRQFILSSKKLLLSDSGFYLCAWKREKEAHFGDGTRLSIL.

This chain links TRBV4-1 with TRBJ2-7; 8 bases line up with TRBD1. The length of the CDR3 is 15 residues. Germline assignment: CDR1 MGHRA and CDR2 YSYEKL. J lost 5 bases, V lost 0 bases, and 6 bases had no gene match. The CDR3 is CASSQDGQGWDEQYF. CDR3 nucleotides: TGCGCCAGCAGCCAAGACGGACAGGGTTGGGACGAGCAGTACTTC.

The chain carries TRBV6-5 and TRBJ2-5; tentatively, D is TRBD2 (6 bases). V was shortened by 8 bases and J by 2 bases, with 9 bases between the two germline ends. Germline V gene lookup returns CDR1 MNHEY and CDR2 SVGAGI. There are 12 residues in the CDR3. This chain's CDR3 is CASRSGQETQYF. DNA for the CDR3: TGTGCCAGCCGTAGCGGTCAAGAGACCCAGTACTTC.

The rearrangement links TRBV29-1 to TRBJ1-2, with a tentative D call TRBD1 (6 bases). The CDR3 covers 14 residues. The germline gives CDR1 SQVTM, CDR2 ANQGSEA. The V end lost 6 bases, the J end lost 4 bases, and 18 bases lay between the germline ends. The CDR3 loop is CSVAYRDFLYGYTF. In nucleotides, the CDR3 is TGCAGCGTCGCCTACAGGGATTTTCTCTATGGCTACACCTTC.